One and the same sample provided the 5 T cell receptor beta chains below, sequenced in a study of Ad26.COV2.S vaccination and SARS-CoV-2 variants. Treatment reported: around 19 received Ad26.COV2.S at low or high dose, single or two shots; a few received placebo; per-sample allocation not given. Each sample was drawn 63 days after the first injection (of vaccine or placebo). This table comes from immunoSEQ multiplex PCR, and its TCRdb copy is limited to in-frame clones, with some not included. The table has around 300,000 clones, 85% to 90% seen once. Sequences were derived from peripheral blood, sampled in a trial of Ad26.COV2.S vaccine versus placebo. These receptors were obtained from a person aged 18 to 59 who received the Ad26.COV2.S COVID-19 vaccine or a placebo.

This clone appeared a few times. This chain links TRBV4-2 with TRBJ2-2; 16 nucleotides match TRBD2. The length of the CDR3 is 20 residues. Trimming took 1 base from V and 3 from J; bases not matched to a gene: 8. Germline V gene data show CDR1 as LGHNA and CDR2 as YNFKEQ. CDR3 in DNA: TGTGCCAGCAGCCAAGTCCCGGGACTAGCGGGGGGGCCCGACACCGGGGAGCTGTTTTTT. Translated, it gives CASSQVPGLAGGPDTGELFF.

CDR3 loop: CASSPGTANTGELFF. As DNA, the CDR3 is TGTGCCAGCAGTCCCGGGACAGCGAACACCGGGGAGCTGTTTTTT. The chain employs TRBV27 and TRBJ2-2, with 7 positions matching TRBD1. V lost 5 bases, J lost 0 bases, and 3 bases stayed unmatched. The CDR3 is 15 amino acids. Germline CDR1 reads MNHEY; CDR2 reads SMNVEV (reference sequence).

The CDR3 coding sequence is TGTGCCAGCAGCCTACTTCTAGCTGGGGCCAACGTCCTGACTTTC. Amino acids: CASSLLLAGANVLTF. The rearrangement links TRBV7-9 to TRBJ2-6; D unclear. Germline lookup yields CDR1 SEHNR and CDR2 FQNEAQ (reference sequence). The CDR3 consists of 15 residues. V was pared by 5 bases and J by 2 bases, with 10 bases between. Based on the CDR3 plus reference TRBV7-9 and TRBJ2-6, the full variable domain is DTGVSQNPRHKITKRGQNVTFRCDPISEHNRLYWYRQTLGQGPEFLTYFQNEAQLEKSRLLSDRFSAERPKGSFSTLEIQRTEQGDSAMYLCASSLLLAGANVLTFGAGSRLTVL.

This chain uses TRBV19 with TRBJ2-2, with a tentative D call TRBD1 (6 bases). V lost 4 bases to trimming and J lost 13 bases, with 10 bases between them. The germline gives CDR1 LNHDA, CDR2 SQIVND (reference sequence). The CDR3 contains 11 residues. Written as DNA, the CDR3 is TGTGCCAGTAGTACGGGACAAAGGCTGTTTTTT. Protein sequence: CASSTGQRLFF.

CDR3 in amino acids: CASNLQGLTYEQYF. In DNA form, the CDR3 reads TGTGCCAGCAACCTACAGGGGCTCACCTACGAGCAGTACTTC. The chain combines TRBV6-6 with TRBJ2-7, with TRBD1 matching over 7 bases. The germline V gene encodes CDR1 MNHNY and CDR2 SVGAGI (reference sequence). This CDR3 comprises 14 residues. After removal of 7 bases from V and 2 bases from J, the junction contained 8 bases not matched to a gene.